This TCR beta chain was captured in a study of shared clonotypes between healthy human individuals. Across the whole study: Per donor, CD8 memory used one plate, CD8 naive used two, CD4 memory used three and CD4 naive used three. Broader study findings: Richness estimates generally favored naive over memory subsets.

Only a few counts were recorded for this clone. Its antigen remains unknown. Germline V gives CDR1 DFQATT, CDR2 SNEGSKA (reference sequence). The CDR3 has 11 residues. Trimming stripped 3 bases from V and 1 base from J, with 3 bases between. For every subset, genomic DNA was evenly distributed across several immunoSEQ plates. Sequencing was performed with immunoSEQ multiplex PCR; in TCRdb, only in-frame clones are kept and a portion is missing. The sample includes roughly 1.4 million clones, 98% of them seen just once. The gene calls are TRBV20-1 and TRBJ2-5; no clear D gene. The TCR was taken from a man aged 25-45 years in good health. Sequencing was carried out using naive CD4+ T cells sorted from blood. The sample's subset: CD45RA+ positively selected. The CDR3 nucleotides are TGCAGTGCTAGGGCCCAAGAGACCCAGTACTTC. Amino acids: CSARAQETQYF.